These 10 T cell receptor beta chains were sequenced from one sample in a study of CD8+ T cells in alopecia areata (dated by TCRdb to 2017 to 2018). This specimen's time point label, per the study, means: roughly 24 weeks on oral tofacitinib. The label giving this sample's treatment or condition can be read as: oral pan-JAK inhibitor, 5-10 mg twice daily. Library creation used the immunoSEQ multiplex PCR assay. For TCR sequencing, RNA was extracted from every sample and reverse transcribed into cDNA to serve as template. Not all clones reach the TCRdb copy of this immuneACCESS table, which keeps in-frame sequences only. Checked studies attribute under half of the gap to unresolved V genes and leave the rest unexplained. For this sample the table gives over 150,000 clones, of which around 60% were detected only once. The ten largest clonotypes hold roughly 13% of the sample. The sample here was CD8+ T cells sorted from blood, taken at week 24, from a patient treated with tofacitinib. All receptors come from a human donor with alopecia areata.

This clone has more than one count but fewer than ten. J is TRBJ2-2 and V is TRBV23-1, with no clear D. TRBV23-1 is reported as an ORF; its role is uncertain. This CDR3 has 13 amino acids. The germline V and J ends were trimmed by 3 bases and 6 bases, with 8 bases remaining between them. CDR3 nucleotides: TGCGCCAGCAGTCACCGTGACGCCGGGGAGCTGTTTTTT. It encodes CASSHRDAGELFF.

CDR3 region: CASGLVLGVGEQYF. CDR3 DNA sequence: TGTGCTAGTGGTTTGGTGTTGGGGGTTGGCGAGCAGTACTTC. The chain carries TRBV12-5 and TRBJ2-7, with D perhaps matching TRBD1 or TRBD2 (5 bases each). Between the trimmed V and J ends, which lost 0 bases and 6 bases, there was a span of 12 bases. Germline-derived CDR1 and CDR2 are LGHNT and FRNRAP. This CDR3 is 14 amino acids long.

This clone was detected a few times. The chain carries TRBV5-6 and TRBJ2-7, with D tentatively TRBD1 (6 bases). V lost 2 bases and J 4 bases, leaving 16 bases between the germline ends. Germline CDR1 and CDR2: SGHDT and YYEEEE. The CDR3 sequence is 15 residues long. CDR3: CASSFLGRGLYEQYF. The CDR3 nucleotides are TGTGCCAGCAGCTTTCTCGGCAGGGGTTTGTACGAGCAGTACTTC.

The genes are TRBV15 and TRBJ1-5, with D tentatively TRBD1 (6 bases). Germline assignment: CDR1 LNHNV and CDR2 YYDKDF (reference sequence). The CDR3 covers 19 residues. Trimming removed 0 bases from V and 0 bases from J, with 18 bases in between. The CDR3 reads CATSREQGTVLISNQPQHF. CDR3 DNA: TGTGCCACCAGCAGAGAGCAGGGGACGGTACTAATTAGCAATCAGCCCCAGCATTTT.

This clone was recorded a few times. The V call is TRBV6-5, the J call TRBJ2-1; no clear D gene. The V gene's germline CDR1 is MNHEY and CDR2 SVGAGI. V was pared by 2 bases and J by 4 bases, with 6 bases between. This CDR3 is built from 13 residues. The CDR3 here is CASSYTKYNEQFF. DNA of the CDR3: TGTGCCAGCAGTTACACGAAATACAATGAGCAGTTCTTC.

This rearrangement joins TRBV5-4 to TRBJ2-5, with D hard to call. The CDR3 length is 13 residues. Trimming stripped 3 bases from V and 1 base from J, with 7 bases between. Germline CDR1 reads SGHNT; CDR2 reads YYREEE (reference sequence). This CDR3 reads CASSSDGQETQYF. The CDR3 DNA reads as TGTGCCAGCAGCTCGGACGGCCAAGAGACCCAGTACTTC.

The chain recombines TRBV6-6 with TRBJ1-1; 8 bases match TRBD1. CDR3 size: 12 residues. V was clipped by 8 bases and J by 8 bases; unmatched bases: 7. Per the germline V gene, CDR1 is MNHNY and CDR2 is SVGAGI (reference sequence). The CDR3 nucleotides read TGTGCCAGCGGACAGGGATCCGAAGAAGCTTTCTTT. Protein product: CASGQGSEEAFF.

The chain has TRBV4-2 and TRBJ2-3, with 9 bases fitting TRBD2. Germline V gene data show CDR1 as LGHNA and CDR2 as YNFKEQ. The CDR3 sequence is 19 residues long. V lost 0 bases to trimming and J lost 0 bases; unmatched junction nucleotides: 10. CDR3 sequence: CASSQDPHATSGSTDTQYF. CDR3 coding DNA: TGTGCCAGCAGCCAAGATCCCCATGCTACTAGCGGGAGCACAGATACGCAGTATTTT.

The chain links TRBV13 to TRBJ2-1; 7 nucleotides align to TRBD2. The junction had 8 bases not matched to a gene; V was cut back by 6 bases and J by 0 bases. The length of the CDR3 is 16 residues. Per germline, CDR1 PRHDT and CDR2 FYEKMQ (reference sequence). The CDR3 sequence is CASRFLAESSYNEQFF. The CDR3 coding sequence is TGTGCCAGCAGATTTCTAGCGGAAAGCTCCTACAATGAGCAGTTCTTC.

The chain uses TRBV4-2 and TRBJ2-7; the D is unclear. The germline V gene encodes CDR1 LGHNA and CDR2 YNFKEQ. Deletions cut 1 base from V and 2 bases from J, with 6 bases between. The CDR3 is made up of 13 amino acids. The CDR3 DNA reads as TGTGCCAGCAGCCAAGGACCCGCCTACGAGCAGTACTTC. This codes for CASSQGPAYEQYF.